The 20 T cell receptor beta chains listed next were all sequenced from one sample in a study of CD8+CD57+ T cells in acquired aplastic anemia. Genomic DNA served as template for TCR beta VDJ and CDR3 profiling. MiXCR, run by TCRdb on the reads, gives a single entry per CDR3 protein. The repertoire includes 200,000 or so distinct CDR3 sequences, around three fifths of them detected once, and roughly 61% sits in the top ten. Individuals selected for sequencing had exhibited CD8+CD57+ cell expansion on flow cytometry. Sample: sorted CD4+, CD8+, or CD8+CD57+ T cells (not recorded which) from PBMCs. The receptor set was obtained from a human donor with aplastic anemia.

The chain uses TRBV7-9 and TRBJ2-7, with 7 bases lining up with TRBD2. CDR3 length equals 16 residues. Trimming removed 0 bases from V and 1 base from J; junction bases left unmatched: 6. The germline V gene has CDR1 SEHNR and CDR2 FQNEAQ (reference sequence). The CDR3 DNA sequence: TGTGCCAGCAGCTTAGCGCTCTGGGAGGGATCCTACGAGCAGTACTTC. It translates to CASSLALWEGSYEQYF.

The CDR3 is CASSSMVGGANSYEQYF. In nucleotides, the CDR3 is TGTGCCAGCAGCTCCATGGTCGGGGGCGCGAACTCCTACGAGCAGTACTTC. This sequence joins TRBV5-4 and TRBJ2-7; D is perhaps TRBD1 or TRBD2 (6 bases each). The CDR3 totals 17 residues. Per germline, CDR1 SGHNT and CDR2 YYREEE (reference sequence). V lost 3 bases, J lost 0 bases, and 19 bases lay in between.

This clonotype was detected only a few times. The chain is built from TRBV10-2 and TRBJ2-7, with TRBD2 matching over 16 bases. J gave up 0 bases and V 6 bases, and 5 bases lay outside the gene matches. This CDR3 is built from 17 residues. Germline CDR1 is WSHSY and CDR2 is SAAADI. This chain's CDR3 is CASRGLAGGFYSYEQYF. The CDR3 region has the DNA TGCGCCAGCAGGGGACTAGCGGGAGGGTTTTACTCCTACGAGCAGTACTTC.

The chain has TRBV5-1 and TRBJ1-1; possible D gene TRBD1, 5 bases. This CDR3 is 14 amino acids long. Germline values: CDR1 SGHRS, CDR2 YFSETQ. V shed 0 bases and J shed 4 bases, with 10 bases lying between them. CDR3 protein: CASSLVGVGTEAFF. CDR3 sequence (DNA): TGCGCCAGCAGCTTGGTAGGGGTTGGCACTGAAGCTTTCTTT.

V and J are TRBV15 and TRBJ2-7; D ambiguous. Germline lookup yields CDR1 LNHNV and CDR2 YYDKDF (reference sequence). The CDR3 contains 14 residues. Between the trimmed V and J ends, which lost 1 base and 1 base, there was a span of 8 bases. The CDR3 DNA reads as TGTGCCACCAGCAGAGCCCTGATATCCTACGAGCAGTACTTC. This encodes CATSRALISYEQYF.

Remarks on this clonotype: Germline and junction disagree at one end, which may indicate a read error. The chain combines TRBV27 with TRBJ2-1, with TRBD2 matching 11 bases. CDR1 MNHEY and CDR2 SMNVEV come from the germline V gene (reference sequence). The CDR3 has 16 residues. Written as DNA, the CDR3 is TGTGGCAGCAGCCTTGATGCTAGCGGGGGGTCGGGTGAGCAGTTCTTC. Protein: CGSSLDASGGSGEQFF.

Points on this clonotype: The junction differs from germline at one of its ends, possibly a read error. The genes are TRBV12-3 or TRBV12-4 and TRBJ2-1, with D unresolved. CDR3 size: 14 residues. The CDR3 sequence: CASSLASAYNEQFF. The CDR3 region has the DNA TGTGCCAGCAGCTTAGCAAGCGCCTACAATGAGCAGTTCTTC.

The rearrangement joins TRBV7-9 to TRBJ1-6; 8 positions agree with TRBD1. Germline CDR1 is SEHNR and CDR2 is FQNEAQ (reference sequence). V was pared by 6 bases and J by 14 bases, with 9 bases of the junction left unmatched. The CDR3 is 13 amino acids. The CDR3 region is CASSYGQGLALHF. CDR3 nucleotide sequence: TGTGCCAGCAGTTACGGACAGGGTCTCGCCCTCCACTTT.

This clonotype has just a few counts. A junction end diverges from the germline sequence, so it may reflect a read error. The chain has TRBV12-3 or TRBV12-4 and TRBJ2-7; tentative D call: TRBD1 (6 bases). This CDR3 is built from 15 residues. The CDR3 DNA follows: TGTGCCAGCAGCTTAGGGGGACAAGTCTCCTACGAGCAGTACTTC. This sequence encodes CASSLGGQVSYEQYF.

This clonotype showed up just a few times. This chain joins TRBV12-3 or TRBV12-4 and TRBJ1-1, with D unclear. The CDR3 contains 13 residues. V gave up 4 bases and J gave up 8 bases, with 14 bases separating them. CDR3 region: CASSSIGNLEAFF. CDR3 nucleotide sequence: TGTGCCAGCAGTTCTATAGGGAACCTAGAAGCTTTCTTT.

The gene calls are TRBV7-3 and TRBJ1-1, with D possibly matching TRBD1 (5 bases). Trimming left V 4 bases short and J 1 base short, with 22 bases between. The CDR3 contains 18 residues. CDR1 is SGHTA and CDR2 is FQGTGA in the germline V gene. CDR3: CASSSQRISGGGNTEAFF. Written as DNA, the CDR3 is TGTGCCAGCAGCTCGCAGAGGATTAGCGGGGGGGGGAACACTGAAGCTTTCTTT.

The chain couples TRBV7-2 to TRBJ2-1; D call uncertain. Per germline, CDR1 SGHTA and CDR2 FQGNSA. The CDR3 is 13 residues long. Trimming removed 0 bases at V and 6 bases at J, with 6 bases between. As DNA, the CDR3 is TGTGCCAGCAGCTTAGCGCGCGCCAATGAGCAGTTCTTC. Translated, it gives CASSLARANEQFF.

This clonotype was seen only a few times. The chain links TRBV9 to TRBJ1-1, with D possibly matching TRBD1 (6 bases). Germline V CDR1 and CDR2: SGDLS, YYNGEE. Trimming cost V 6 bases and J 1 base, with 13 bases left between them. This CDR3 is built from 14 residues. CDR3 amino acids: CASTLTGSNTEAFF. CDR3 DNA: TGTGCCAGCACCCTAACAGGGTCGAACACTGAAGCTTTCTTT.

This clonotype was observed at least ten times. V is TRBV9 and J is TRBJ2-3; perhaps D is TRBD1 or TRBD2 (5 bases each). V was cut by 0 bases and J by 2 bases, with 13 bases left in between. Germline assignment: CDR1 SGDLS and CDR2 YYNGEE. The CDR3 extends over 16 amino acids. This CDR3 is CASSVAGTQYTDTQYF. DNA of the CDR3: TGTGCCAGCAGCGTAGCTGGGACCCAATACACAGATACGCAGTATTTT. Full variable domain (rest looked up from reference TRBV9 and TRBJ2-3): DSGVTQTPKHLITATGQRVTLRCSPRSGDLSVYWYQQSLDQGLQFLIQYYNGEERAKGNILERFSAQQFPDLHSELNLSSLELGDSALYFCASSVAGTQYTDTQYFGPGTRLTVL.

This rearrangement joins TRBV9 to TRBJ2-5; D is tentatively TRBD1 or TRBD2 (5 bases each). This CDR3 has 16 amino acids. Trimming pared 0 bases from V and 3 bases from J, leaving 15 bases between. Germline lookup yields CDR1 SGDLS and CDR2 YYNGEE. CDR3 sequence (DNA): TGTGCCAGCAGCGTAGGTTTGAGAGGGACCGAAGAGACCCAGTACTTC. Amino acids: CASSVGLRGTEETQYF.

V and J are TRBV5-1 and TRBJ1-2, with TRBD1 identical over 7 bases. Looked up from germline, CDR1 is SGHRS and CDR2 is YFSETQ. The CDR3 is made up of 15 amino acids. J lost 8 bases, V lost 0 bases, and 10 bases had no gene match. The CDR3 nucleotides read TGCGCCAGCAGCTTGGGGGGGCAGGGGGGCACCGGCTACACCTTC. Amino acid sequence: CASSLGGQGGTGYTF.

The rearrangement links TRBV29-1 to TRBJ1-1; D unresolved. Trimming took off 6 bases at V and 7 bases at J, with 15 bases between the two ends. This CDR3 comprises 12 residues. Germline CDR1 is SQVTM and CDR2 is ANQGSEA. DNA for the CDR3: TGCAGCGTGAACCGAGGACCGAGTGAAGCTTTCTTT. Translated, it gives CSVNRGPSEAFF. Complete variable domain (other parts from reference TRBV29-1 and TRBJ1-1): SAVISQKPSRDICQRGTSLTIQCQVDSQVTMMFWYRQQPGQSLTLIATANQGSEATYESGFVIDKFPISRPNLTFSTLTVSNMSPEDSSIYLCSVNRGPSEAFFGQGTRLTVV.

The chain links TRBV5-6 to TRBJ1-4; 10 positions match TRBD1. The CDR3 consists of 14 residues. From germline, CDR1 is SGHDT and CDR2 YYEEEE. The V segment lost 4 bases and the J segment 8 bases; nucleotides outside the gene matches: 5. CDR3 amino acids: CASSLDRGREKLFF. Here the CDR3 DNA reads TGTGCCAGCAGCCTGGACAGGGGGAGAGAAAAACTGTTTTTT.

The chain recombines TRBV25-1 with TRBJ1-1; D not certain. The CDR3 extends over 13 amino acids. The germline CDR1 and CDR2 sequences are MGHDK and SYGVNS. V gave up 6 bases and J gave up 1 base, with 9 bases separating them. The CDR3 DNA reads TGTGCCAGCAGCTTGACATGGAACACTGAAGCTTTCTTT. Its protein is CASSLTWNTEAFF.

This chain connects TRBV13 to TRBJ2-3; D is undetermined. This CDR3 is 12 amino acids long. The germline gives CDR1 PRHDT, CDR2 FYEKMQ (reference sequence). Trimming took 2 bases from V and 4 from J, leaving 4 bases between them. In DNA, the CDR3 is TGTGCCAGCAGCTTATATTCAGATACGCAGTATTTT. Amino acids: CASSLYSDTQYF.